This TCR beta chain came from a study of CD8+CD57+ T cells in acquired aplastic anemia. On the study more broadly: The mean DNA yield obtained from sorted CD4+ and CD8+ cells came to 3.2 ug.

It was genomic DNA that served as the template for profiling TCR beta VDJ and CDR3. TCRdb reanalysed the reads using MiXCR and keeps one entry per CDR3 protein. The sample includes about 180,000 distinct CDR3 sequences, 40% to 55% of them seen just once. The study, taken as a whole, reports: Roughly 28 was the count of CD8+ CDR3 sequences that patients shared with controls.

As to this clonotype: Antigen unknown. A much more abundant neighbour one base away suggests this may be a read error.

Germline values: CDR1 MNHEY, CDR2 SVGAGI. This CDR3 has 13 amino acids. Individuals selected for sequencing had exhibited CD8+CD57+ cell expansion on flow cytometry. Severe acquired aplastic anemia affected all patients. Sequenced sample: sorted CD4+, CD8+, or CD8+CD57+ T cells (not recorded which) from PBMCs. The J gene is TRBJ2-1, the V gene TRBV6-5; TRBD2 matches 7 bases. The source of this sequence is a human donor with aplastic anemia. The CDR3 bases are TGTGCCGGCAGTTACTCGGGCGGGGGAGAGCAGTTCTTC. Amino acid sequence: CAGSYSGGGEQFF.